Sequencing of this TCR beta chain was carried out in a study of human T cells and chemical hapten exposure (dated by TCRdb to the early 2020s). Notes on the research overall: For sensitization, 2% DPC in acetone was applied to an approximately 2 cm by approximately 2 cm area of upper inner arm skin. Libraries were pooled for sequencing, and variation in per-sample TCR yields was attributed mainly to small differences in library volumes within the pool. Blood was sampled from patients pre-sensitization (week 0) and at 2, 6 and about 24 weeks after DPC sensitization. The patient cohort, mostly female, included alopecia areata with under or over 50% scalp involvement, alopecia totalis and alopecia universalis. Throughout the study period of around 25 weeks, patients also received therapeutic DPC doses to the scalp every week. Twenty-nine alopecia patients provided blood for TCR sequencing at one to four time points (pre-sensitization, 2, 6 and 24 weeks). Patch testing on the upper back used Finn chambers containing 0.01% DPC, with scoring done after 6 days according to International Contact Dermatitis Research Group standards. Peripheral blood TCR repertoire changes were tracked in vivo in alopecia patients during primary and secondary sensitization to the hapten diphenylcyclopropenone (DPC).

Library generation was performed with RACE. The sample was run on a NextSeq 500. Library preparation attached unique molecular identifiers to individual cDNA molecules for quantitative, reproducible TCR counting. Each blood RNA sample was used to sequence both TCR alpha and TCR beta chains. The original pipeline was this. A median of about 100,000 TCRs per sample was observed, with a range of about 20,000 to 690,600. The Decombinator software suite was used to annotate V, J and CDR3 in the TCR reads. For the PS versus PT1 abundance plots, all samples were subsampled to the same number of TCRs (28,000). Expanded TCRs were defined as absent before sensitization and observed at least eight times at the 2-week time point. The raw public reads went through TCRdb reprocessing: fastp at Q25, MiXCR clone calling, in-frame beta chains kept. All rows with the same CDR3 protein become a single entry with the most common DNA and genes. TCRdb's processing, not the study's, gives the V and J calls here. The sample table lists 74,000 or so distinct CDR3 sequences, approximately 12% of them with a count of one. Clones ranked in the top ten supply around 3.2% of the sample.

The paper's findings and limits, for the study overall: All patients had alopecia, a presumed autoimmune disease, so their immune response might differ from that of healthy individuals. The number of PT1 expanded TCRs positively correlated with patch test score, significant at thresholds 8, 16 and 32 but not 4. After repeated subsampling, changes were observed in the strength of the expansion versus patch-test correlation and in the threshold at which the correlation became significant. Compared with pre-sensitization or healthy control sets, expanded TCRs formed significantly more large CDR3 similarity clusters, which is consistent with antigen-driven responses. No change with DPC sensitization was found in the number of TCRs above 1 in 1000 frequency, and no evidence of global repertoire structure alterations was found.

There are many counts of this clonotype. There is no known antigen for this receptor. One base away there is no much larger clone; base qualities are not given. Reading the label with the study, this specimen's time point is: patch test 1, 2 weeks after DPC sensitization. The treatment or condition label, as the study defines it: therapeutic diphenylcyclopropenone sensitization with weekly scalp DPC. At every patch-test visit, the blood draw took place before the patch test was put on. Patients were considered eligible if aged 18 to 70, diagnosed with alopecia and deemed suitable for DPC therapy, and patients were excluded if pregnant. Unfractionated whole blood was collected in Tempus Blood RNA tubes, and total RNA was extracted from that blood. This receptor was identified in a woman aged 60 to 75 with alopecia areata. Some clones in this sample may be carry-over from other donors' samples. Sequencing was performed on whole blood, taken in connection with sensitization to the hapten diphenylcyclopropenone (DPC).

The nucleotide sequence is TGTGCCAGCAGCTTAGATTGGGAGGGGGATACGCAGTATTTT. The translation is CASSLDWEGDTQYF. The chain was built from TRBV7-3 and TRBJ2-3, with 7 middle bases fitting TRBD2. The germline V gene yields SGHTA for CDR1 and FQGTGA for CDR2. Ends trimmed: V by 2 bases, J by 6 bases; bases unmatched to a gene: 5. From the cysteine through the phenylalanine, the CDR3 covers 14 amino acids. Only the CDR3 portion is preserved as DNA: 42 bases, with reading frame beginning at the first base.